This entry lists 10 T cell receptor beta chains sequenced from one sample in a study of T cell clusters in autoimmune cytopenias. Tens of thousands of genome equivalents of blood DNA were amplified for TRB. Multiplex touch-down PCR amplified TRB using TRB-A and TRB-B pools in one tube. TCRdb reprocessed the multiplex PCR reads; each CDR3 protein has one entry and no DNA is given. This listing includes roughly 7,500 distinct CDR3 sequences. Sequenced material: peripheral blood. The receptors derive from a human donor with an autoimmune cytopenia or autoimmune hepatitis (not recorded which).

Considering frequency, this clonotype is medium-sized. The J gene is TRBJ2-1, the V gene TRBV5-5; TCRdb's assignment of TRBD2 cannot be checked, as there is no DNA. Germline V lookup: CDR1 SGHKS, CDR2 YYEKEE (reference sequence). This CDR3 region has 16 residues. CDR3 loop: CASSGLAGGSRNEQFF.

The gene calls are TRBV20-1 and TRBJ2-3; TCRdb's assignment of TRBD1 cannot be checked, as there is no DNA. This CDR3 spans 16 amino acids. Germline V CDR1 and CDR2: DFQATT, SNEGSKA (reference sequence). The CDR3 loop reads CSARDLGQGRTDTQYF.

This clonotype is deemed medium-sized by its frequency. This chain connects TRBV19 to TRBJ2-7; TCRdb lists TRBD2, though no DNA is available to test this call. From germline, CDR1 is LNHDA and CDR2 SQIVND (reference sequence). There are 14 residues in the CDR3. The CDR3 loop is CASSLQARNYEQYF.

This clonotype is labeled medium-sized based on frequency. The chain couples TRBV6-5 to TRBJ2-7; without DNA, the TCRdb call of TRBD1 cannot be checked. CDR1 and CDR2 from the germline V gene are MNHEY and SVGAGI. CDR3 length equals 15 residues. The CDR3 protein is CASSYLRGASHEQYF.

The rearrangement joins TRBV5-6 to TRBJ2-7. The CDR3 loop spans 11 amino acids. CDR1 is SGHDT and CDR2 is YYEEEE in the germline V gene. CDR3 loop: CASSLNYEQYF. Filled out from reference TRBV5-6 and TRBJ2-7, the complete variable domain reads DAGVTQSPTHLIKTRGQQVTLRCSPKSGHDTVSWYQQALGQGPQFIFQYYEEEERQRGNFPDRFSGHQFPNYSSELNVNALLLGDSALYLCASSLNYEQYFGPGTRLTVT.

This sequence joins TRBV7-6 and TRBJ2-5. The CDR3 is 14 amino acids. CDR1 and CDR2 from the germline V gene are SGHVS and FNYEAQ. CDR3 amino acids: CASSLAKGSETQYF. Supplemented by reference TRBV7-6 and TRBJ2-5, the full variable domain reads GAGVSQSPRYKVTKRGQDVALRCDPISGHVSLYWYRQALGQGPEFLTYFNYEAQQDKSGLPNDRFSAERPEGSISTLTIQRTEQRDSAMYRCASSLAKGSETQYFGPGTRLLVL.

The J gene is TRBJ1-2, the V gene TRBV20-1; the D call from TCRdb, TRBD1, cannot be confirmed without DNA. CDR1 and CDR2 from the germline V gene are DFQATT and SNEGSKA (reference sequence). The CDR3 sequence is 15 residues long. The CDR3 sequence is CSARIRDRGIYGYTF.

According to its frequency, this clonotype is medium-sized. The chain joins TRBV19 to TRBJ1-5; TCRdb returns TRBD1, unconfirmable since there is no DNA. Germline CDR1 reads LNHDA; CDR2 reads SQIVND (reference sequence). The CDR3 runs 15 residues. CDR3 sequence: CASSGRTGSNQPQHF.

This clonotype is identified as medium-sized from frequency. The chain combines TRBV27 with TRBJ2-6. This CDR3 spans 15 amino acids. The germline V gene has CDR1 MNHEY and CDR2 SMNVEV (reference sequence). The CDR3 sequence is CASSPYHSGANVLTF.

This CDR3 reads CASTSQGAGAEAFF. The chain is built from TRBV6-2 or TRBV6-3 and TRBJ1-1; as DNA is missing, the TRBD1 call by TCRdb cannot be tested. The CDR3 loop spans 14 amino acids. Germline V CDR1 and CDR2: MNHEY, SVGEGT.